The clone carrying this TCR beta chain has more than one count but fewer than ten. The record originates from a study of blood T cell repertoires in COVID-19. The ends lost 2 bases at V and 8 bases at J; junction bases unmatched: 8. CDR1 and CDR2 (germline): MNHEY, SVGAGI. The CDR3 is 16 residues long. Original processing notes: Reference gene primer amplification yielded estimated nucleated cell counts. Profiled with immunoSEQ multiplex PCR; TCRdb holds only in-frame clones, not every one. V, J and clone size are those of that table, while D and trimming were read from the DNA. Of roughly 180,000 clones listed, approximately 86% are singletons. Participant reports of clinical history set cohort assignment. Two consecutive negative NP/OP PCR tests, clearance, or resolved symptoms defined Cohort 3 recovery.

The sequence derives from a woman under 40 who had recovered from COVID-19. The gene calls are TRBV6-5 and TRBJ1-4, with 10 bases that match TRBD1. The sample was PBMCs or T cells enriched from blood (not recorded which). CDR3 region: CASSYTLGQGIEKLFF. DNA for the CDR3: TGTGCCAGCAGTTACACTCTGGGACAGGGGATAGAAAAACTGTTTTTT.